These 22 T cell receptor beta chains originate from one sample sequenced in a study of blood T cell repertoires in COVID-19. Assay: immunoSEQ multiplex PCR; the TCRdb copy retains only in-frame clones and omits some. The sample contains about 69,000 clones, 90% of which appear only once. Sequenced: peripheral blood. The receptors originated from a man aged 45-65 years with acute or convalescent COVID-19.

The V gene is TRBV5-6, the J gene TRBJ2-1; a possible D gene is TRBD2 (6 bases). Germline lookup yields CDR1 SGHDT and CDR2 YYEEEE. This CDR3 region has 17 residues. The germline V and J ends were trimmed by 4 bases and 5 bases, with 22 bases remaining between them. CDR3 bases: TGTGCCAGCAGCGTGTCCCACCAGGGACTGTCCCACAATGAGCAGTTCTTC. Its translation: CASSVSHQGLSHNEQFF.

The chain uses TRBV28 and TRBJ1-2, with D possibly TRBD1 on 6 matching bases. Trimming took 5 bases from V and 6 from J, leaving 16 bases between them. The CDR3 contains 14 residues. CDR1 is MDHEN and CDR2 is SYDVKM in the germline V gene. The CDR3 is CASSITSTGHGYTF. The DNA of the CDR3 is TGTGCCAGCAGTATAACCAGTACAGGGCATGGCTACACCTTC.

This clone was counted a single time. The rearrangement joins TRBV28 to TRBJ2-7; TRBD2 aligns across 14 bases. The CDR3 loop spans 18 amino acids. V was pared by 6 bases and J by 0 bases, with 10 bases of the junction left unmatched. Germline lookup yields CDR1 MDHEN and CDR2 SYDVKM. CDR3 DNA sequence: TGTGCCAGCAGGTTGGGTGTGGGACTAGCGGGGGACTCCTACGAGCAGTACTTC. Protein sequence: CASRLGVGLAGDSYEQYF.

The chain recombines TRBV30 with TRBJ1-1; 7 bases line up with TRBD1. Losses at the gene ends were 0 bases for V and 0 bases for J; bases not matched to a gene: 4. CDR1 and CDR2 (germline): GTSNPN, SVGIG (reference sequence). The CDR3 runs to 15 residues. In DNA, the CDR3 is TGTGCCTGGAGTGTGGGACAGCCTCTGAACACTGAAGCTTTCTTT. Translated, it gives CAWSVGQPLNTEAFF.

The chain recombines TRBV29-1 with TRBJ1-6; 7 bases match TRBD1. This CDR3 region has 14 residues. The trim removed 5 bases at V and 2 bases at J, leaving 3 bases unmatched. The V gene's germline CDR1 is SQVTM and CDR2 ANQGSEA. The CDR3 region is CSVTQGAYNSPLHF. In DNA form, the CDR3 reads TGCAGCGTTACCCAGGGGGCCTATAATTCACCCCTCCACTTT.

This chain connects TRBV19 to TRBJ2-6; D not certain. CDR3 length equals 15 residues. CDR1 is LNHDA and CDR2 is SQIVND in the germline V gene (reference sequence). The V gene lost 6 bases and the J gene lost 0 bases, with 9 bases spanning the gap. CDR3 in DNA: TGTGCCAGTAGGGATACAGTCTCTGGGGCCAACGTCCTGACTTTC. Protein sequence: CASRDTVSGANVLTF.

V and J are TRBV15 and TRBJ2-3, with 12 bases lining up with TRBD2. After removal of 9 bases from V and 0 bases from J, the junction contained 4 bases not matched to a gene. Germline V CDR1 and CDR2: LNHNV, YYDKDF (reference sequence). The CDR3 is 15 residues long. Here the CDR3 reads CATRTSGTSTDTQYF. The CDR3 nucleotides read TGTGCCACGAGGACTAGCGGGACTAGCACAGATACGCAGTATTTT.

For the CDR3, the DNA is TGTGCCAGTAGTATCCGAACAGGTTTCACCTACGAGCAGTACTTC. This encodes CASSIRTGFTYEQYF. The gene calls are TRBV19 and TRBJ2-7; the D gene is possibly TRBD1 (5 bases). V was trimmed by 3 bases and J by 2 bases, leaving 14 bases between them. Looked up from germline, CDR1 is LNHDA and CDR2 is SQIVND (reference sequence). The length of the CDR3 is 15 residues.

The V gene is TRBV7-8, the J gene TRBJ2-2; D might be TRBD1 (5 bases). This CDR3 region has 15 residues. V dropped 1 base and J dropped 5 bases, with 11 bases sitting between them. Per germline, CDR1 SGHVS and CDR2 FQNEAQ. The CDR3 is CASSLVGVGTGELFF. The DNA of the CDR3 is TGTGCCAGCAGCTTAGTAGGGGTAGGGACCGGGGAGCTGTTTTTT.

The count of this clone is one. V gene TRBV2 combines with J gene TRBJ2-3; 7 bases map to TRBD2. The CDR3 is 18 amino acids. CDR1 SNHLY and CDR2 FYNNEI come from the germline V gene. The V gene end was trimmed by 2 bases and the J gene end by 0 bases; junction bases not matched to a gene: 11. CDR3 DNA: TGTGCCAGCAGTGAATACCCTAGCGGAACCACTAGCACAGATACGCAGTATTTT. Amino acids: CASSEYPSGTTSTDTQYF.

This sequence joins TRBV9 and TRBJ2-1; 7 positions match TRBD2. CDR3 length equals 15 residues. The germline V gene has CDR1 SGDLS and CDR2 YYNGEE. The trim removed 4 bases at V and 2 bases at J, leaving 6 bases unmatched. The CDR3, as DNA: TGTGCCAGCAGCCTGTCTAGCGGACCCTACAATGAGCAGTTCTTC. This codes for CASSLSSGPYNEQFF.

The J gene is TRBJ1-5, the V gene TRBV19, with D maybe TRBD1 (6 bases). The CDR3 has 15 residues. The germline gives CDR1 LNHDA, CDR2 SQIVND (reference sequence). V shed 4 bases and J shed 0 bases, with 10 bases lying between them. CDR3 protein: CASSRGQASNQPQHF. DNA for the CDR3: TGTGCCAGTAGTAGGGGACAAGCTAGCAATCAGCCCCAGCATTTT.

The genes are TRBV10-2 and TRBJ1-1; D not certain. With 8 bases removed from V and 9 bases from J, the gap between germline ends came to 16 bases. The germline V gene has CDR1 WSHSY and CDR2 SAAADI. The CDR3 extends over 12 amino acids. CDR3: CASSLGSGKAFF. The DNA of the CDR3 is TGCGCCAGCTCCTTAGGTTCCGGGAAAGCTTTCTTT.

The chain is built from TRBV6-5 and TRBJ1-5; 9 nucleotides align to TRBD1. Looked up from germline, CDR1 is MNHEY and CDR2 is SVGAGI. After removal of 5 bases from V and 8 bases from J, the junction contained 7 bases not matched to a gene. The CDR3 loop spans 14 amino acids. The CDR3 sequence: CASSNYRGREPQHF. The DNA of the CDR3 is TGTGCCAGCAGTAACTACAGGGGGCGGGAGCCCCAGCATTTT.

The DNA for the CDR3 is TGTGCCAGCAGTCAATGGACAGGGACCTCACCCCTCCACTTT. It is translated as CASSQWTGTSPLHF. The chain uses TRBV25-1 and TRBJ1-6; 8 positions match TRBD1. Trimming took 5 bases from V and 10 from J; bases not matched to a gene: 7. Germline loops: CDR1 MGHDK, CDR2 SYGVNS. The CDR3 totals 14 residues.

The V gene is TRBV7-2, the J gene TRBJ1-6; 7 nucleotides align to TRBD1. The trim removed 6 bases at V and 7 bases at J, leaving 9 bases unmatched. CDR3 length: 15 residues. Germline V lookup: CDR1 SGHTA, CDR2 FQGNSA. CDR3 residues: CASSIRQGENSPLHF. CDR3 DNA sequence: TGTGCCAGCAGTATTAGACAGGGTGAGAATTCACCCCTCCACTTT.

As DNA, the CDR3 is TGCGCCAGCAGTGGACAGGGGGTAACTAATGAAAAACTGTTTTTT. It translates to CASSGQGVTNEKLFF. The genes are TRBV10-2 and TRBJ1-4; TRBD1 agrees at 9 bases. Germline CDR1 is WSHSY and CDR2 is SAAADI. V gave up 4 bases and J gave up 1 base; unmatched junction bases: 1. The CDR3 has 15 residues.

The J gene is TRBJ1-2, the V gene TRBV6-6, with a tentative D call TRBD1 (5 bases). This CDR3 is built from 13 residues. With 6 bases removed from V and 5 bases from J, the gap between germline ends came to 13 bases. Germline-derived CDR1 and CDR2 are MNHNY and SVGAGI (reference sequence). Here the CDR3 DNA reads TGTGCCAGCAGGGGGTCGACAGAGTATGGCTACACCTTC. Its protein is CASRGSTEYGYTF.

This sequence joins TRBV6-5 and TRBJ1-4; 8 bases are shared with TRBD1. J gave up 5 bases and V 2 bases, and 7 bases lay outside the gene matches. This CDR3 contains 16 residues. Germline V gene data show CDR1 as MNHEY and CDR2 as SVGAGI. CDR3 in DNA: TGTGCCAGCAGTTACGGCCGGACAGGGATAAATGAAAAACTGTTTTTT. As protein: CASSYGRTGINEKLFF.

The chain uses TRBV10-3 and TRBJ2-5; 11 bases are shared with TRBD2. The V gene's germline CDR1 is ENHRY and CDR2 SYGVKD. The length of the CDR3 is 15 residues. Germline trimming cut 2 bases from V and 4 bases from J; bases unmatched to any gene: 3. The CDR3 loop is CAISEVLAGAETQYF. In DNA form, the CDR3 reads TGTGCCATCAGTGAGGTACTAGCGGGAGCAGAGACCCAGTACTTC.

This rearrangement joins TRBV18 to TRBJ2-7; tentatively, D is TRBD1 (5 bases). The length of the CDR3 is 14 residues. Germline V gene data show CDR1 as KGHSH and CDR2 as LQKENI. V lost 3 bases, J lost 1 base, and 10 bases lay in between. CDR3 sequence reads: CASSPTTDSYEQYF. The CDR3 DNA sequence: TGTGCCAGCTCACCGACGACAGATTCCTACGAGCAGTACTTC.

The CDR3 nucleotides read TGTGCCAGCAGTTTAGTGGGCCAGGGTCTAGCTAACTATGGCTACACCTTC. Encoded protein: CASSLVGQGLANYGYTF. The chain combines TRBV27 with TRBJ1-2, with D possibly TRBD1 on 5 matching bases. CDR1 MNHEY and CDR2 SMNVEV come from the germline V gene (reference sequence). The CDR3 totals 17 residues. V was cut by 2 bases and J by 0 bases, with 16 bases left in between.